This T cell receptor beta chain was sequenced for a study of shared clonotypes between healthy human individuals. Here immunoSEQ multiplex PCR was the method, and the copy in TCRdb shows in-frame clones only, minus some. The sample consists of around 720,000 clones, 73% of them appearing once. The origin of this receptor is a woman younger than 45 in good health. Sequenced: memory CD4+ T cells sorted from blood. Subset meaning: CD45RA-negative fraction.

The CDR3 DNA reads as TGCGCCAGCAGCCAGGAACAGGGGGGAGAGACCCAGTACTTC. Its protein is CASSQEQGGETQYF. J is TRBJ2-5 and V is TRBV5-1, with 8 nucleotides matching TRBD1. CDR1 SGHRS and CDR2 YFSETQ come from the germline V gene. The CDR3 runs 14 residues. V dropped 4 bases and J dropped 4; count of bases not matched to a gene: 6.